This T cell receptor beta chain came from a study of T cell repertoires in cytomegalovirus infection. Study at large: It can be stated that public TCR beta signatures indicated CMV infection as well as a matching HLA type.

TCRdb re-called the reads through MiXCR, storing one row per CDR3 protein. This table holds about 150,000 distinct CDR3 sequences, roughly 32% found once. In germline, CDR1 is DFQATT, CDR2 SNEGSKA (reference sequence). CDR3 length: 17 residues. Trimming at V came to 1 base and at J to 4 bases, leaving 9 bases not matched to a gene. This clonotype has just a few counts. Its specificity is unknown. General study findings and limits: Frequencies of public TCR beta families were cumulated, and this identified carriers of CMV plus the relevant HLA.

The TCR originated in a human donor in good health (CMV status not recorded). Some clones in this sample may be carry-over from other donors' samples. The material was CD8+ T cells from cultured PBMCs, obtained from culture after CMV antigen stimulation. The chain recombines TRBV20-1 with TRBJ2-2; 10 bases align to TRBD1. As DNA, the CDR3 is TGCAGTGCTAGAGGTGTCCGGACAGGGGGTCTCACCGGGGAGCTGTTTTTT. Residues: CSARGVRTGGLTGELFF.